The clone carrying this T cell receptor (beta chain) was seen a handful of times. The antigen is unknown. Other DNA sequences of this sample code for an identical CDR3. CDR3 length: 12 amino acids. V dropped 5 bases and J dropped 2 bases, with 5 bases sitting between them. Germline CDR1 is LNHDA and CDR2 is SQIVND (reference sequence). This entry belongs to a study of graft-versus-host responses after intestinal transplantation. Study-wide background: Multivisceral, liver-intestinal, or isolated intestinal transplants were performed in recipients. Anti-thymocyte globulin induction, then tacrolimus and steroids for about 3 years, went to all recipients.

Here immunoSEQ multiplex PCR was the method, and the copy in TCRdb shows in-frame clones only, minus some. The table lists about 100,000 clones, about 88% of them singletons. Sequences were derived from unstimulated CD4+ T cells sorted from spleen or lymph node cells, sampled before transplant. The sequence came from a human donor who was the organ donor for an intestinal transplant. The genes are TRBV19 and TRBJ2-3; D is ambiguous. In DNA form, the CDR3 reads TGTGCCAGTAGTCCAAACACAGATACGCAGTATTTT. It specifies CASSPNTDTQYF.